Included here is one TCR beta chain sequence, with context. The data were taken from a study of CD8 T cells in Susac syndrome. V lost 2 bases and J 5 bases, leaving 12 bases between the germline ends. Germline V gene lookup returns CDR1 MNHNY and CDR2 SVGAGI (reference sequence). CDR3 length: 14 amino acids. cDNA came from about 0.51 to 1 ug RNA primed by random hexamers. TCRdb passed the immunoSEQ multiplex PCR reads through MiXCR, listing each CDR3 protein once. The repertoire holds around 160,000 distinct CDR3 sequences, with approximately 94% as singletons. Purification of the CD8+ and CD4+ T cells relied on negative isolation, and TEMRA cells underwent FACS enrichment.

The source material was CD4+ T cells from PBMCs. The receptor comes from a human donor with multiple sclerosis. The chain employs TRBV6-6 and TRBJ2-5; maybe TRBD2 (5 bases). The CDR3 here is CASSYASGGETQYF. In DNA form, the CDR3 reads TGTGCCAGCAGTTACGCCAGCGGTGGCGAGACCCAGTACTTC.